A single T cell receptor (beta chain) is shown here with its context. Its target is unknown. V lost 1 base and J lost 5, with 14 bases in between. Per germline, CDR1 KGHSH and CDR2 LQKENI. CDR3 length equals 15 residues. In the PCR, 60 Vbeta and 13 Jbeta primers were used. The repertoire was sequenced with immunoSEQ multiplex PCR; TCRdb's copy has only in-frame clones and lacks some. The sample includes 89,000 or so clones, 70% to 80% of them seen just once. The data derive from a study of cytomegalovirus exposure and HLA in healthy donors. The study's findings and limits: Most TCR beta V segments were productive about 87% or about 30% of the time in an earlier analysis.

The receptor's source is a man aged 18-30 years in good health and CMV-seropositive. V gene TRBV18 combines with J gene TRBJ2-5; D gene uncertain. Sequences were obtained from PBMCs. The CDR3 DNA reads as TGTGCCAGCTCACCACGGGCCCAGGCGAGTGAGACCCAGTACTTC. Translating it yields CASSPRAQASETQYF.